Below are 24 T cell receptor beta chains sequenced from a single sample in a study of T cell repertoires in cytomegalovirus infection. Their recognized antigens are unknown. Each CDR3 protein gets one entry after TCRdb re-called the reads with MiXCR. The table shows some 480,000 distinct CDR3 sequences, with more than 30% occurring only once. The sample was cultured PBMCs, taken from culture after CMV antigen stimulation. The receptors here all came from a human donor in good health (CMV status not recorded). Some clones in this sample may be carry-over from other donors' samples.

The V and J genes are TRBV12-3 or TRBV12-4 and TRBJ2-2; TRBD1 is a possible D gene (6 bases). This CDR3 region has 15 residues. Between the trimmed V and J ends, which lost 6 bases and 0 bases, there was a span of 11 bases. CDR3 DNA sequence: TGTGCCAGCAGGCTGAGGACAGCGAACACCGGGGAGCTGTTTTTT. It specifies CASRLRTANTGELFF.

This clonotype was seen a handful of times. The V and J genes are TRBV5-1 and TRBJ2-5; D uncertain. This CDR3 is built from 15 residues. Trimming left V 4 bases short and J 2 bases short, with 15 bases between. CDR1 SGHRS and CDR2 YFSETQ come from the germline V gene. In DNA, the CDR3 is TGCGCCAGCAGCCAAGGGTTTGTGCGACAAGAGACCCAGTACTTC. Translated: CASSQGFVRQETQYF.

CDR3 in DNA: TGTGCCAGCAGCCCAGGGCTAGCGTTCGCAGATACGCAGTATTTT. It translates to CASSPGLAFADTQYF. The chain uses TRBV7-4 and TRBJ2-3; tentative D call: TRBD2 (6 bases). Looked up from germline, CDR1 is SGHVT and CDR2 is SQSDAQ. V gave up 5 bases and J gave up 4 bases, with 16 bases separating them. CDR3 length: 15 residues.

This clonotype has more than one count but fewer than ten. The DNA for the CDR3 is TGCGCCAGCAGCCCCGGGCACTTGCAGCCCCAGCATTTT. It codes for CASSPGHLQPQHF. The chain employs TRBV4-3 and TRBJ1-5; D uncertain. The CDR3 loop spans 13 amino acids. V dropped 4 bases and J dropped 7 bases, with 11 bases sitting between them. Germline values: CDR1 LGHNA, CDR2 YSLEER.

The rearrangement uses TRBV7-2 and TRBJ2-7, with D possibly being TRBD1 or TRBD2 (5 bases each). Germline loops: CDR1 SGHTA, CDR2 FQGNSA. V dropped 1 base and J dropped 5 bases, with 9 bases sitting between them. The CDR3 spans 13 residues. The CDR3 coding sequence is TGTGCCAGCAGCTTAGTAGGGGAGAACGAGCAGTACGTC. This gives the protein CASSLVGENEQYV.

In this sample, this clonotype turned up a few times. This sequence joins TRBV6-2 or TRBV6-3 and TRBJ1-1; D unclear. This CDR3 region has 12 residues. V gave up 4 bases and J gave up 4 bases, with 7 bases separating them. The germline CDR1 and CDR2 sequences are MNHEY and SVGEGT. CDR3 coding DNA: TGTGCCAGCAGTTTGTCGATCACTGAAGCTTTCTTT. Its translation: CASSLSITEAFF.

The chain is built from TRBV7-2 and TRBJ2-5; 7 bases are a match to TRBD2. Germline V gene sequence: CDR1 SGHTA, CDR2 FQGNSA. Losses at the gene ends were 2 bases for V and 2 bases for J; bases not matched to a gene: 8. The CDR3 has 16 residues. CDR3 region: CASSLPPGGGQETQYF. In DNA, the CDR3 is TGTGCCAGCAGCTTACCGCCTGGCGGGGGACAAGAGACCCAGTACTTC.

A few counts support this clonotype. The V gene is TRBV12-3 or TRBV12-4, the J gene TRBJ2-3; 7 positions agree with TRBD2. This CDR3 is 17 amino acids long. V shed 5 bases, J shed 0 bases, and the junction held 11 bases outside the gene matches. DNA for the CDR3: TGTGCCAGCAGTGTATTAAAGCGGGGCCCTAGCACAGATACGCAGTATTTT. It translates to CASSVLKRGPSTDTQYF.

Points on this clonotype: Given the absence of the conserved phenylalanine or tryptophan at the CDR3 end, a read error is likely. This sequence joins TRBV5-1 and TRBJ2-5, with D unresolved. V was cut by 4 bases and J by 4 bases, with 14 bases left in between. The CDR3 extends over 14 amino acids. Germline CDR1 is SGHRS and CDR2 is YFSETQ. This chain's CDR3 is CASSQRTARETQYS. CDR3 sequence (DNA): TGCGCCAGCAGCCAACGGACGGCCCGAGAGACCCAGTACTCC.

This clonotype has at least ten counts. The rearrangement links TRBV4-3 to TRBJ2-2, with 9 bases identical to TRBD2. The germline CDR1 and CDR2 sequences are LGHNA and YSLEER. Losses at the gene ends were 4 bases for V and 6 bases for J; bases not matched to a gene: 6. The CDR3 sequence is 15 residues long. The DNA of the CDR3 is TGCGCCAGCAGCCCATGGGCGGGAGGGGCCGGGGAGCTGTTTTTT. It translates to CASSPWAGGAGELFF.

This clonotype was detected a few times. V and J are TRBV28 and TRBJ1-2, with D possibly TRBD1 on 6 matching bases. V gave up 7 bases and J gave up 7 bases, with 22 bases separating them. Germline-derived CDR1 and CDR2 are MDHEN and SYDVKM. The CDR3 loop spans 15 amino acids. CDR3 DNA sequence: TGTGCCAGCACCCCGCTCTTCAGGGGTCGGGGTGGCTACACCTTC. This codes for CASTPLFRGRGGYTF.

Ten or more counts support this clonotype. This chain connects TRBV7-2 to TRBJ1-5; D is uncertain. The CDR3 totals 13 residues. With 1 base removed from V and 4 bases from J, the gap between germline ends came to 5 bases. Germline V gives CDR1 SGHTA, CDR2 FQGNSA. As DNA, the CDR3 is TGTGCCAGCAGCTTAGTCCAGAATCAGCCCCAGCATTTT. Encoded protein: CASSLVQNQPQHF.

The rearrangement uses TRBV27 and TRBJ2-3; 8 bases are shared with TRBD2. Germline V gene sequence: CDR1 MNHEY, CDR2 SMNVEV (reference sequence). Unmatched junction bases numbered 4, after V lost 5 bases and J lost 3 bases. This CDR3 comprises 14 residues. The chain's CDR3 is CASSPAGVTDTQYF. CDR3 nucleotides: TGTGCCAGCAGTCCAGCGGGAGTAACAGATACGCAGTATTTT.

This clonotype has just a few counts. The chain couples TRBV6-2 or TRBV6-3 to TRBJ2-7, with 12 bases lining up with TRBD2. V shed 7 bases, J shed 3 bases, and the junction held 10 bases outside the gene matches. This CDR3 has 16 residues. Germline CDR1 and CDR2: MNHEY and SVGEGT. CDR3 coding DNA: TGTGCCAGCACCTCTAGCGGGAGGGCGGTAATCTACGAGCAGTACGTC. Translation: CASTSSGRAVIYEQYV.

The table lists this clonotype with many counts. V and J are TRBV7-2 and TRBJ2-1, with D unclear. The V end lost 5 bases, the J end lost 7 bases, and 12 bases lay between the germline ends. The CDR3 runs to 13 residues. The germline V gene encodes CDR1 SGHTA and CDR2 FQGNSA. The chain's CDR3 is CASSTRPANEQFF. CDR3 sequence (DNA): TGTGCCAGCAGCACCCGACCGGCGAATGAGCAGTTCTTC.

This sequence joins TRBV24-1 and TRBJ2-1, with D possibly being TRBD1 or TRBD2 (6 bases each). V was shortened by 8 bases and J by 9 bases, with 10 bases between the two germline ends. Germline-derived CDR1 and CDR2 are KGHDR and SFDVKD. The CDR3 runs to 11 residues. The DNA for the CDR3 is TGTGCCACCACTGAGGGGGGTGAGCAGTTCTTC. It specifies CATTEGGEQFF.

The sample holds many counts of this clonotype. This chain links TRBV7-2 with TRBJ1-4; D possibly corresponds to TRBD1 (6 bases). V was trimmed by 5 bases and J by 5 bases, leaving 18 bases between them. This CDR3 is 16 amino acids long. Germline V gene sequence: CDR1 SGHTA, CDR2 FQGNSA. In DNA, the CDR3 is TGTGCCAGCAGCCTATTTACGGGACACCACAATGAAAAACTGTTTTTT. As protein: CASSLFTGHHNEKLFF.

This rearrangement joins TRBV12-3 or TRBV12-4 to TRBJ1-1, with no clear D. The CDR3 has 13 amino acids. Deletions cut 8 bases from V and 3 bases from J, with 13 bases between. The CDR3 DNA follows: TGTGCCAGCTCGTGGGCCACCCACACTGAAGCTTTCTTT. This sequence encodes CASSWATHTEAFF.

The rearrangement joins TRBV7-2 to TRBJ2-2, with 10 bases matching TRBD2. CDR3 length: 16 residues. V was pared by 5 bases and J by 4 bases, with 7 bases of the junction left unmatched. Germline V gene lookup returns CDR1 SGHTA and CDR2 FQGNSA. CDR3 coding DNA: TGTGCCAGCAGCCCTTCTAGCGGGAGTCCCACCGGGGAGCTGTTTTTT. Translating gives CASSPSSGSPTGELFF.

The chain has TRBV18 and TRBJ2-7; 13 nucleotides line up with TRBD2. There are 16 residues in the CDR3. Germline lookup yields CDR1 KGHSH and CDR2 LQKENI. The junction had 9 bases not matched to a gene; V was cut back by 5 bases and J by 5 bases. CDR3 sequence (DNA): TGTGCCAGCTCAGCGGGACTAGCGGGAAGTCTCGACGAGCAGTACTTC. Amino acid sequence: CASSAGLAGSLDEQYF.

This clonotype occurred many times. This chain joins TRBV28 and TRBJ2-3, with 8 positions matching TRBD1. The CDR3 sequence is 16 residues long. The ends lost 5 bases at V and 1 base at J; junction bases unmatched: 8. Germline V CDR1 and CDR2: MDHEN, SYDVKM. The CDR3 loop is CASSPGQGPGTDTQYF. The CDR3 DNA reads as TGTGCCAGCAGTCCAGGACAGGGCCCGGGCACAGATACGCAGTATTTT. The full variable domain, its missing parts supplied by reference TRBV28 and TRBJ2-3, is DVKVTQSSRYLVKRTGEKVFLECVQDMDHENMFWYRQDPGLGLRLIYFSYDVKMKEKGDIPEGYSVSREKKERFSLILESASTNQTSMYLCASSPGQGPGTDTQYFGPGTRLTVL.

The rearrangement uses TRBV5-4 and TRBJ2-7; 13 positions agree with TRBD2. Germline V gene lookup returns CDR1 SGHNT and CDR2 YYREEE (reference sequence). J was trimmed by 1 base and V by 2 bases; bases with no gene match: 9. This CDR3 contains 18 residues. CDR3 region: CASSFPGLAGTNSYEQYF. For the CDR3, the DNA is TGTGCCAGCAGCTTCCCGGGACTAGCGGGAACCAATTCCTACGAGCAGTACTTC. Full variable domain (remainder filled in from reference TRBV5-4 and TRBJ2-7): ETGVTQSPTHLIKTRGQQVTLRCSSQSGHNTVSWYQQALGQGPQFIFQYYREEENGRGNFPPRFSGLQFPNYSSELNVNALELDDSALYLCASSFPGLAGTNSYEQYFGPGTRLTVT.

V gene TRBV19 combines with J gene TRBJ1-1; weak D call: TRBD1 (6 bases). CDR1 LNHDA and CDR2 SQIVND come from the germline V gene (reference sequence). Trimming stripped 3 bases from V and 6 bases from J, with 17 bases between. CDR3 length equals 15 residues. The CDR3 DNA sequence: TGTGCCAGTAGTATGGGAAGGCAGGGGAGAGCTGAAGCTTTCTTT. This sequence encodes CASSMGRQGRAEAFF.

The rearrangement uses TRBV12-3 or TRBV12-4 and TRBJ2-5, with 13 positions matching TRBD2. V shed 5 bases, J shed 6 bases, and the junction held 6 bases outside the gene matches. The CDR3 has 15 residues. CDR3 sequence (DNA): TGTGCCAGCAGTCCGACTAGCGGGAGGACTAAGACCCAGTACTTC. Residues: CASSPTSGRTKTQYF.